The source of this TCR beta chain is a study of blood T cell repertoires in COVID-19. Profiled with immunoSEQ multiplex PCR; TCRdb holds only in-frame clones, not every one. The sample consists of approximately 200,000 clones, about three quarters of them appearing once. CDR1 is SGHRS and CDR2 is YFSETQ in the germline V gene. The CDR3 covers 18 residues. Unmatched junction bases numbered 10, after V lost 0 bases and J lost 0 bases. Sequences were obtained from peripheral blood. V and J are TRBV5-1 and TRBJ2-5; 8 nucleotides line up with TRBD1. The source is a woman aged 80 or over with COVID-19, enrolled during active disease. CDR3 nucleotides: TGCGCCAGCAGCTTGGGGCAGGGGGCACCTTGGTACCAAGAGACCCAGTACTTC. Protein sequence: CASSLGQGAPWYQETQYF.